The 23 T cell receptor beta chains given below trace back to one sample, sequenced in a study of shared clonotypes between healthy human individuals. Cells designated naive CD8 were CD45RO-negative and were positively selected for CCR7, with terminally differentiated effector memory CD45RA+ cells excluded. TCRdb's table, derived via immunoSEQ multiplex PCR, lists solely in-frame clones and lacks some. The repertoire holds 600,000 or so clones, roughly 98% seen once, with approximately 0.3% in the top ten. The material sequenced was naive CD8+ T cells sorted from blood. The receptors come from a man aged 25 to 40 in good health.

A single count supports this clone. The chain carries TRBV5-1 and TRBJ2-3; D unclear. Germline V gene lookup returns CDR1 SGHRS and CDR2 YFSETQ. The CDR3 length is 17 residues. Between the trimmed V and J ends, which lost 0 bases and 2 bases, there was a span of 16 bases. The CDR3 sequence: CASSLVSIGVPTDTQYF. The CDR3 DNA reads TGCGCCAGCAGCTTGGTTAGTATTGGTGTTCCCACAGATACGCAGTATTTT.

CDR3 nucleotide sequence: TGTGCCAGCAGCTTAGCTTCTGCGGATGAGCAGTTCTTC. Protein product: CASSLASADEQFF. This rearrangement joins TRBV7-9 to TRBJ2-1; D is unclear. Between the trimmed V and J ends, which lost 0 bases and 8 bases, there was a span of 8 bases. This CDR3 contains 13 residues. CDR1 and CDR2 from the germline V gene are SEHNR and FQNEAQ (reference sequence).

The chain couples TRBV7-6 to TRBJ2-7, with TRBD2 identical over 9 bases. Germline-derived CDR1 and CDR2 are SGHVS and FNYEAQ. J lost 7 bases, V lost 0 bases, and 4 bases had no gene match. The CDR3 length is 14 residues. The CDR3 bases are TGTGCCAGCAGCTTAGCTAGCGGGAGAACTGAGCAGTACTTC. As protein: CASSLASGRTEQYF.

The chain links TRBV29-1 to TRBJ2-2, with D hard to call. CDR1 and CDR2 (germline): SQVTM, ANQGSEA. Trimming shortened V by 7 bases and J by 2 bases, and 11 bases separated the two germline ends. The CDR3 contains 13 residues. The CDR3 reads CSAELTNTGELFF. The CDR3 nucleotides read TGCAGCGCCGAATTGACCAACACCGGGGAGCTGTTTTTT.

This chain joins TRBV5-4 and TRBJ1-2; unclear D gene. The CDR3 is 18 residues long. V lost 1 base, J lost 5 bases, and 24 bases lay in between. Germline CDR1 and CDR2: SGHNT and YYREEE (reference sequence). The CDR3 region is CASSLTSQMTSMAYGYTF. CDR3 in DNA: TGTGCCAGCAGCTTGACCTCCCAAATGACATCAATGGCATATGGCTACACCTTC.

This chain links TRBV7-9 with TRBJ2-7, with D unclear. V lost 5 bases and J 3 bases, leaving 8 bases between the germline ends. CDR1 is SEHNR and CDR2 is FQNEAQ in the germline V gene (reference sequence). The CDR3 runs to 12 residues. Written as DNA, the CDR3 is TGTGCCAGCAGCCCCGCTGGCTACGAGCAGTACTTC. This gives the protein CASSPAGYEQYF. Using reference TRBV7-9 and TRBJ2-7 for the parts outside the CDR3, the full variable domain is DTGVSQNPRHKITKRGQNVTFRCDPISEHNRLYWYRQTLGQGPEFLTYFQNEAQLEKSRLLSDRFSAERPKGSFSTLEIQRTEQGDSAMYLCASSPAGYEQYFGPGTRLTVT.

The CDR3 DNA is TGCAGCGTTGAAGGAGTAGGGGGGCAGAGCTCCTACAATGAGCAGTTCTTC. As protein: CSVEGVGGQSSYNEQFF. This chain links TRBV29-1 with TRBJ2-1, with D perhaps matching TRBD1 or TRBD2 (6 bases each). The CDR3 runs 17 residues. The germline gives CDR1 SQVTM, CDR2 ANQGSEA. Trimming removed 1 base from V and 0 bases from J, with 16 bases in between.

This chain connects TRBV2 to TRBJ1-1, with unresolved D. CDR1 and CDR2 from the germline V gene are SNHLY and FYNNEI. This CDR3 region has 15 residues. Trimming shortened V by 6 bases and J by 4 bases, and 18 bases separated the two germline ends. The CDR3 sequence is CASSPSLRLGTEAFF. DNA for the CDR3: TGTGCCAGCAGCCCAAGCTTGCGTCTCGGCACTGAAGCTTTCTTT.

This chain connects TRBV15 to TRBJ1-5; D call uncertain. CDR1 and CDR2 from the germline V gene are LNHNV and YYDKDF (reference sequence). Trimming cost V 5 bases and J 0 bases, with 11 bases left between them. The CDR3 runs to 15 residues. As DNA, the CDR3 is TGTGCCACCAGCCCCCGGGGAAATAGCAATCAGCCCCAGCATTTT. Protein product: CATSPRGNSNQPQHF.

For this clone: The same CDR3 arises from other DNA sequences in this sample as well. This chain links TRBV5-6 with TRBJ2-7, with 7 bases that match TRBD2. Unmatched junction bases numbered 2, after V lost 2 bases and J lost 0 bases. From germline, CDR1 is SGHDT and CDR2 YYEEEE. The CDR3 has 14 residues. CDR3 region: CASSFGGSSYEQYF. For the CDR3, the DNA is TGTGCCAGCAGCTTTGGCGGGAGCTCCTACGAGCAGTACTTC. Full variable domain (rest looked up from reference TRBV5-6 and TRBJ2-7): DAGVTQSPTHLIKTRGQQVTLRCSPKSGHDTVSWYQQALGQGPQFIFQYYEEEERQRGNFPDRFSGHQFPNYSSELNVNALLLGDSALYLCASSFGGSSYEQYFGPGTRLTVT.

In this sample, this clone turned up once. The J gene is TRBJ2-7, the V gene TRBV4-1; D uncertain. The CDR3 consists of 17 residues. Looked up from germline, CDR1 is MGHRA and CDR2 is YSYEKL. Trimming shortened V by 0 bases and J by 3 bases, and 18 bases separated the two germline ends. This CDR3 reads CASSQDFVVGSGYEQYF. The DNA for the CDR3 is TGCGCCAGCAGCCAAGATTTTGTGGTAGGGTCGGGCTACGAGCAGTACTTC.

The V call is TRBV27, the J call TRBJ2-7, with TRBD2 matching 10 bases. CDR3 size: 15 residues. The V gene's germline CDR1 is MNHEY and CDR2 SMNVEV (reference sequence). J gave up 6 bases and V 0 bases, and 5 bases lay outside the gene matches. The CDR3 sequence is CASSLSSGRAREQYF. CDR3 DNA sequence: TGTGCCAGCAGTTTATCGAGCGGGAGGGCCCGCGAGCAGTACTTC.

The CDR3 DNA follows: TGTGCCAGCAGCGCCTCCGGGCCGCCGGGTGAGCAGTTCTTC. Translated: CASSASGPPGEQFF. The V and J genes are TRBV9 and TRBJ2-1, with no clear D. The CDR3 has 14 amino acids. Per germline, CDR1 SGDLS and CDR2 YYNGEE. V lost 3 bases and J lost 9, with 16 bases in between. Based on the CDR3 plus reference TRBV9 and TRBJ2-1, the full variable domain is DSGVTQTPKHLITATGQRVTLRCSPRSGDLSVYWYQQSLDQGLQFLIQYYNGEERAKGNILERFSAQQFPDLHSELNLSSLELGDSALYFCASSASGPPGEQFFGPGTRLTVL.

As concerns this clone: The sample contains more than one DNA sequence encoding this CDR3. The rearrangement uses TRBV7-9 and TRBJ2-7; no clear D. This CDR3 has 12 residues. Between the trimmed V and J ends, which lost 1 base and 1 base, there was a span of 2 bases. The germline CDR1 and CDR2 sequences are SEHNR and FQNEAQ (reference sequence). CDR3 coding DNA: TGTGCCAGCAGCTTAGAGTCCTACGAGCAGTACTTC. It yields the protein CASSLESYEQYF.

Turning to this clone: This sample also contains other DNA sequences that code for the same CDR3. This chain joins TRBV27 and TRBJ2-7, with 14 positions matching TRBD2. The V gene's germline CDR1 is MNHEY and CDR2 SMNVEV (reference sequence). CDR3 length: 16 amino acids. J lost 1 base, V lost 5 bases, and 4 bases had no gene match. CDR3 sequence reads: CASSPGTSGSSYEQYF. The CDR3 bases are TGTGCCAGCAGTCCTGGGACTAGCGGGAGTTCCTACGAGCAGTACTTC.

The chain is built from TRBV18 and TRBJ2-7; 9 bases fit TRBD1. Germline V gene sequence: CDR1 KGHSH, CDR2 LQKENI. J was trimmed by 6 bases and V by 0 bases; bases with no gene match: 12. There are 17 residues in the CDR3. CDR3 bases: TGTGCCAGCTCACCACCCTTACAGGGGGCGTTAAGCGGCGAGCAGTACTTC. This sequence encodes CASSPPLQGALSGEQYF.

The chain carries TRBV27 and TRBJ1-1; D unresolved. The V end lost 5 bases, the J end lost 2 bases, and 12 bases lay between the germline ends. Germline CDR1 MNHEY, CDR2 SMNVEV (reference sequence). There are 14 residues in the CDR3. The CDR3 DNA follows: TGTGCCAGCAGTCCGTCTCCCGTCAACACTGAAGCTTTCTTT. Amino acids: CASSPSPVNTEAFF.

V and J are TRBV19 and TRBJ1-3; D gene unclear. Trimming took 3 bases from V and 3 from J, leaving 12 bases between them. Germline V gives CDR1 LNHDA, CDR2 SQIVND (reference sequence). The CDR3 length is 15 residues. The CDR3 DNA reads TGTGCCAGTAGTATGCTTGGGGAAGGTGGAAACACCATATATTTT. It codes for CASSMLGEGGNTIYF. The full variable domain, rest sourced from reference TRBV19 and TRBJ1-3, is DGGITQSPKYLFRKEGQNVTLSCEQNLNHDAMYWYRQDPGQGLRLIYYSQIVNDFQKGDIAEGYSVSREKKESFPLTVTSAQKNPTAFYLCASSMLGEGGNTIYFGEGSWLTVV.

The rearrangement uses TRBV10-3 and TRBJ2-5; TRBD1 matches at 8 bases. Per germline, CDR1 ENHRY and CDR2 SYGVKD. CDR3 length equals 14 residues. The trim removed 10 bases at V and 5 bases at J, leaving 12 bases unmatched. CDR3 coding DNA: TGTGCCACACAAATAGGACAGGGACATGAGACCCAGTACTTC. Translated: CATQIGQGHETQYF.

The genes are TRBV13 and TRBJ2-2, with a weak D call TRBD2 (5 bases). Germline loops: CDR1 PRHDT, CDR2 FYEKMQ (reference sequence). V shed 2 bases and J shed 3 bases, with 10 bases lying between them. This CDR3 has 15 residues. CDR3 DNA sequence: TGTGCCAGCAGCTTATCAATGAGGGACACCGGGGAGCTGTTTTTT. Amino acid sequence: CASSLSMRDTGELFF.

The chain recombines TRBV5-1 with TRBJ2-1, with D perhaps matching TRBD1 (6 bases). Looked up from germline, CDR1 is SGHRS and CDR2 is YFSETQ. Trimming left V 3 bases short and J 0 bases short, with 13 bases between. This CDR3 has 16 amino acids. In DNA form, the CDR3 reads TGCGCCAGCAGCTCCCCGGACAGCAGCTCCTACAATGAGCAGTTCTTC. Translated, it gives CASSSPDSSSYNEQFF.

The gene calls are TRBV9 and TRBJ2-3, with a tentative D call TRBD1 (5 bases). Germline CDR1 is SGDLS and CDR2 is YYNGEE. CDR3 length: 16 amino acids. Trimming took 3 bases from V and 5 from J, leaving 19 bases between them. CDR3 amino acids: CASSATPTERGDTQYF. The CDR3 DNA is TGTGCCAGCAGCGCTACCCCGACAGAAAGGGGAGATACGCAGTATTTT. The full variable domain, its missing parts supplied by reference TRBV9 and TRBJ2-3, is DSGVTQTPKHLITATGQRVTLRCSPRSGDLSVYWYQQSLDQGLQFLIQYYNGEERAKGNILERFSAQQFPDLHSELNLSSLELGDSALYFCASSATPTERGDTQYFGPGTRLTVL.

The chain links TRBV27 to TRBJ2-7; 7 nucleotides agree with TRBD2. The CDR3 spans 13 residues. CDR1 and CDR2 (germline): MNHEY, SMNVEV (reference sequence). The V gene end was trimmed by 3 bases and the J gene end by 3 bases; junction bases not matched to a gene: 2. This chain's CDR3 is CASSFGTIYEQYF. CDR3 in DNA: TGTGCCAGCAGTTTCGGGACTATCTACGAGCAGTACTTC.